This T cell receptor (beta chain) is from a study of blood T cell repertoires in COVID-19. Overall study context: PBMCs, B-cell-depleted T cells, or T cells provided the cDNA or gDNA that made up the material.

This CDR3 spans 14 amino acids. The germline V gene encodes CDR1 SGHDT and CDR2 YYEEEE. The V end was cut by 1 base, the J end by 6 bases, with 11 bases between. Enrollment of patients from Seattle took place during active infection, with longitudinal follow-up. TCRdb's table, derived via immunoSEQ multiplex PCR, lists solely in-frame clones and lacks some. In the table there are about 34,000 clones, 81% of which are singletons. The TCR comes from a man between 65 and 85 years old with COVID-19, enrolled during active disease. The specimen was peripheral blood. The chain joins TRBV5-6 to TRBJ2-4, with D maybe TRBD2 (5 bases). CDR3 bases: TGTGCCAGCAGCTTGTTTAGCGTACCAAACATTCAGTACTTC. Protein: CASSLFSVPNIQYF. The entire variable domain, with the rest obtained from reference TRBV5-6 and TRBJ2-4, is as follows: DAGVTQSPTHLIKTRGQQVTLRCSPKSGHDTVSWYQQALGQGPQFIFQYYEEEERQRGNFPDRFSGHQFPNYSSELNVNALLLGDSALYLCASSLFSVPNIQYFGAGTRLSVL.